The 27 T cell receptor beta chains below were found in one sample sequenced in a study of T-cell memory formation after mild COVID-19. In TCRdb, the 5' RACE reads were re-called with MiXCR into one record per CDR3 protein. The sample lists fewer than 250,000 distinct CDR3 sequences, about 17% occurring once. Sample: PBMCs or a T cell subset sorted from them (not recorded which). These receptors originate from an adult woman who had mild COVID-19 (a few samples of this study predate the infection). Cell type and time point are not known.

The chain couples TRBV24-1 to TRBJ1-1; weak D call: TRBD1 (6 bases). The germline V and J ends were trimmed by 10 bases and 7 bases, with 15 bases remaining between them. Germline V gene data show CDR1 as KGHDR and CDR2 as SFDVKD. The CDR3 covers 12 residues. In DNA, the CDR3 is TGTGCCACGAAGGGGGTGGGGAGTGAAGCTTTCTTT. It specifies CATKGVGSEAFF.

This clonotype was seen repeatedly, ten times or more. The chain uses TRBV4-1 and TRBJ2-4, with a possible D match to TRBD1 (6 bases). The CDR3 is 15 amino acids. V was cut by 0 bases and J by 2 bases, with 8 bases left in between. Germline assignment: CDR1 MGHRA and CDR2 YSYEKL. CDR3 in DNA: TGCGCCAGCAGCCAAGACGGACAGACCAAAAACATTCAGTACTTC. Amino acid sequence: CASSQDGQTKNIQYF.

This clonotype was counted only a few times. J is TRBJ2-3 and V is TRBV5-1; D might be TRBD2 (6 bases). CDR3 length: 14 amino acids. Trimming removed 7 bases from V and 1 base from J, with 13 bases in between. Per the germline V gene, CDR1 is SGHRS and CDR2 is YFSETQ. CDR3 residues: CASGGREGTDTQYF. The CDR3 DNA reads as TGCGCCAGCGGCGGGCGGGAAGGCACAGATACGCAGTATTTT.

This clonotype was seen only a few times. CDR3 protein: CASSLGVRHPQHF. CDR3 in DNA: TGTGCCAGCAGCTTAGGGGTTCGTCATCCCCAGCATTTT. The genes are TRBV7-8 and TRBJ1-5, with D unclear. Between the trimmed V and J ends, which lost 1 base and 10 bases, there was a span of 11 bases. This CDR3 comprises 13 residues. CDR1 is SGHVS, CDR2 FQNEAQ, per germline. The whole variable domain, filled in from reference TRBV7-8 and TRBJ1-5, reads GAGVSQSPRYKVAKRGQDVALRCDPISGHVSLFWYQQALGQGPEFLTYFQNEAQLDKSGLPSDRFFAERPEGSVSTLKIQRTQQEDSAVYLCASSLGVRHPQHFGDGTRLSIL.

CDR3 bases: TGTGCCAGTACAACAGGGGATTCACCCCTCCACTTT. Protein product: CASTTGDSPLHF. The chain recombines TRBV19 with TRBJ1-6, with 7 bases fitting TRBD1. The CDR3 contains 12 residues. V dropped 7 bases and J dropped 8; count of bases not matched to a gene: 2. Per the germline V gene, CDR1 is LNHDA and CDR2 is SQIVND (reference sequence).

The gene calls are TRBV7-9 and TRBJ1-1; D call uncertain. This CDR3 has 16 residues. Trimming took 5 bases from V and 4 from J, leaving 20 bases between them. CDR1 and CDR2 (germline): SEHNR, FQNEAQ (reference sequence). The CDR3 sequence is CASSPVGRSEGTEAFF. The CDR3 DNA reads TGTGCCAGCAGCCCGGTCGGCAGGTCTGAAGGCACTGAAGCTTTCTTT. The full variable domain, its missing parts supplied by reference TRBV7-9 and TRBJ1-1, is DTGVSQNPRHKITKRGQNVTFRCDPISEHNRLYWYRQTLGQGPEFLTYFQNEAQLEKSRLLSDRFSAERPKGSFSTLEIQRTEQGDSAMYLCASSPVGRSEGTEAFFGQGTRLTVV.

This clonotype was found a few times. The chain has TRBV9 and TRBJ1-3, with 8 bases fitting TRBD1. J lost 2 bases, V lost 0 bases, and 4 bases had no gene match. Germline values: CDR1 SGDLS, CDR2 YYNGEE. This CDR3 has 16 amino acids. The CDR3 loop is CASSVDQGATGNTIYF. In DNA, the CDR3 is TGTGCCAGCAGCGTAGATCAGGGGGCAACTGGAAACACCATATATTTT.

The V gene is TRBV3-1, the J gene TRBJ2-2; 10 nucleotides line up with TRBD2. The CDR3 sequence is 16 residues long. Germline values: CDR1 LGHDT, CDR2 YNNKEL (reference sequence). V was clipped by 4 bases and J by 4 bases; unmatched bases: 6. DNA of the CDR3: TGTGCCAGCAGCCTCTCTAGCGGGGGCGGCACCGGGGAGCTGTTTTTT. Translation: CASSLSSGGGTGELFF.

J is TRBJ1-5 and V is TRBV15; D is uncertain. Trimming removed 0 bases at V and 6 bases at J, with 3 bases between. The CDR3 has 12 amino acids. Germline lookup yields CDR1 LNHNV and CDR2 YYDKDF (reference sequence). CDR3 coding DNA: TGTGCCACCAGCAGAGATCGTCAGCCCCAGCATTTT. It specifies CATSRDRQPQHF.

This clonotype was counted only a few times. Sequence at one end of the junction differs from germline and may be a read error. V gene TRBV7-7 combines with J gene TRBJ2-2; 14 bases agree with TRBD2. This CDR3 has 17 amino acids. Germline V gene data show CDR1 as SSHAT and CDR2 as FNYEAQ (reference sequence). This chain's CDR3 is CASSPRLAGGNPGELFF. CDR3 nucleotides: TGTGCTAGCAGCCCTCGACTAGCGGGAGGGAACCCCGGGGAGCTGTTTTTT.

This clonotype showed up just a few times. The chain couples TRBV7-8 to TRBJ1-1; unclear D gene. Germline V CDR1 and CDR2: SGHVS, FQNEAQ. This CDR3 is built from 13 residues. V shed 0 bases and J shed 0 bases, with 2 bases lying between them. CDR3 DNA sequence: TGTGCCAGCAGCTTAGCGATGAACACTGAAGCTTTCTTT. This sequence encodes CASSLAMNTEAFF.

For the CDR3, the DNA is TGTGCCAGCACCAGAACAGGGGAAACTGAAGCTTTCTTT. Amino acids: CASTRTGETEAFF. The rearrangement joins TRBV6-6 to TRBJ1-1, with 7 bases lining up with TRBD1. The CDR3 loop spans 13 amino acids. Losses at the gene ends were 7 bases for V and 5 bases for J; bases not matched to a gene: 7. Germline CDR1 MNHNY, CDR2 SVGAGI (reference sequence).

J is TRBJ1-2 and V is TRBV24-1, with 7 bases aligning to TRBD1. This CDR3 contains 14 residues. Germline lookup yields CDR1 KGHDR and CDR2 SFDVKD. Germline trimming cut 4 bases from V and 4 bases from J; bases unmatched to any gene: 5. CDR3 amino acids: CATSDWGQPYGYTF. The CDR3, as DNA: TGTGCCACCAGTGACTGGGGACAGCCCTATGGCTACACCTTC.

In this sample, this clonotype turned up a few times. The CDR3 DNA is TGCGCCAGCAGCTTCGACAGGGACGTAGGCTACACCTTC. This sequence encodes CASSFDRDVGYTF. This sequence joins TRBV5-1 and TRBJ1-2; 7 bases are a match to TRBD1. V shed 2 bases, J shed 8 bases, and the junction held 6 bases outside the gene matches. CDR3 size: 13 residues. CDR1 and CDR2 from the germline V gene are SGHRS and YFSETQ.

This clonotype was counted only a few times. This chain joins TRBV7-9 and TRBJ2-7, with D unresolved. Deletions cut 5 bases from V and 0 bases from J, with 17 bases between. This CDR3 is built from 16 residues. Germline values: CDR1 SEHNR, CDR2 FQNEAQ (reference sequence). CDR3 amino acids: CASSASGTATSYEQYF. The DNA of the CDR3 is TGTGCCAGCAGCGCCTCCGGTACAGCCACCTCCTACGAGCAGTACTTC.

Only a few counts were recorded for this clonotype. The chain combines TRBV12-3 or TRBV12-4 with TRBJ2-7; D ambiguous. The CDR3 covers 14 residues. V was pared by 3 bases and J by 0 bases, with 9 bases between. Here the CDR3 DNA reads TGTGCCAGCAGTTTGACGACCAGCTCCTACGAGCAGTACTTC. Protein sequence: CASSLTTSSYEQYF.

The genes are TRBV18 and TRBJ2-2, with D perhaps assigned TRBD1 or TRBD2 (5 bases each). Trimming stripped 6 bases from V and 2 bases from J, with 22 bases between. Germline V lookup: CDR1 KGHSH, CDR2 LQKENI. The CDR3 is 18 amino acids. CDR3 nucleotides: TGTGCCAGCTCCACCACGATCTCTGGGACGGGTAACACCGGGGAGCTGTTTTTT. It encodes CASSTTISGTGNTGELFF. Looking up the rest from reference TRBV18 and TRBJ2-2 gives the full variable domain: NAGVMQNPRHLVRRRGQEARLRCSPMKGHSHVYWYRQLPEEGLKFMVYLQKENIIDESGMPKERFSAEFPKEGPSILRIQQVVRGDSAAYFCASSTTISGTGNTGELFFGEGSRLTVL.

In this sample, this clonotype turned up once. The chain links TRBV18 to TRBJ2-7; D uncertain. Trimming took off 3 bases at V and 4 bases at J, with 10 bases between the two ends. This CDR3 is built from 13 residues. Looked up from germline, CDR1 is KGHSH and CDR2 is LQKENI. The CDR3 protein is CASSPSSGYEQYF. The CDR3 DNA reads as TGTGCCAGCTCACCGTCGTCGGGTTACGAGCAGTACTTC. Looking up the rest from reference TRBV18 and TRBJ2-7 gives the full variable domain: NAGVMQNPRHLVRRRGQEARLRCSPMKGHSHVYWYRQLPEEGLKFMVYLQKENIIDESGMPKERFSAEFPKEGPSILRIQQVVRGDSAAYFCASSPSSGYEQYFGPGTRLTVT.

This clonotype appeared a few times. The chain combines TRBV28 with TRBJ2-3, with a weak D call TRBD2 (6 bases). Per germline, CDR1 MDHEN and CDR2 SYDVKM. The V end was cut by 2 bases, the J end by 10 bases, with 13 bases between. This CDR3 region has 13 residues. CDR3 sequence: CASSLGRASAQYF. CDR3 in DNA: TGTGCCAGCAGTTTAGGACGGGCTAGCGCGCAGTATTTT.

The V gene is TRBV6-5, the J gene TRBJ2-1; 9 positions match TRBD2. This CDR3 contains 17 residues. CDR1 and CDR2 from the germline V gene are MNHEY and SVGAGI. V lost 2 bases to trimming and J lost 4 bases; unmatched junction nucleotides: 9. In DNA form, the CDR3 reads TGTGCCAGCAGTTACGGTATTGTTAGCGGGAGTTACAATGAGCAGTTCTTC. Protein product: CASSYGIVSGSYNEQFF.

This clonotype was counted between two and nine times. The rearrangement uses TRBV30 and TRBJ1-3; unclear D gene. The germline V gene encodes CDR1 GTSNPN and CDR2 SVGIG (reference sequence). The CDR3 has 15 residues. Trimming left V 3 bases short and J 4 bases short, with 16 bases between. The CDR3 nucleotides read TGTGCCTGGAGCGCAGAAGGGTTTTCAGGAAACACCATATATTTT. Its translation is CAWSAEGFSGNTIYF.

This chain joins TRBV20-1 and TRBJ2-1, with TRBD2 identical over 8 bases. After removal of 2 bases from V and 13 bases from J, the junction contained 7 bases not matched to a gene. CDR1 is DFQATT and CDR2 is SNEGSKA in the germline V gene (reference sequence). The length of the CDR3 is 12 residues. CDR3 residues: CSARTDLAGQFF. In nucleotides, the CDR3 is TGCAGTGCTAGAACGGATTTAGCGGGACAGTTCTTC.

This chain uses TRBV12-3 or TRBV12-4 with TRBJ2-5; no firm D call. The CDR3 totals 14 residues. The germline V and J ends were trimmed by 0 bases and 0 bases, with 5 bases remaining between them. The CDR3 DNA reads TGTGCCAGCAGTTTAGCAGGGTACCAAGAGACCCAGTACTTC. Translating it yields CASSLAGYQETQYF.

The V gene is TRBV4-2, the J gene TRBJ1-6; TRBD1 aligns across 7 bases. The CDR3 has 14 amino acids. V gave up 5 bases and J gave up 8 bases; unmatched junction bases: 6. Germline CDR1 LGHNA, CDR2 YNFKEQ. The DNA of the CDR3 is TGTGCCAGCAGCAGAGACAGGGTAGATTCACCCCTCCACTTT. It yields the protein CASSRDRVDSPLHF.

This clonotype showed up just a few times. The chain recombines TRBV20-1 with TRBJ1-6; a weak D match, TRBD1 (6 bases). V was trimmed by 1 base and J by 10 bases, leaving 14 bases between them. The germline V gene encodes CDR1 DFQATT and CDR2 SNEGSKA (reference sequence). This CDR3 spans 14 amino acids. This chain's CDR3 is CSARASTGGSPLHF. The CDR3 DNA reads TGCAGTGCTAGAGCCTCGACAGGAGGGTCACCCCTCCACTTT.

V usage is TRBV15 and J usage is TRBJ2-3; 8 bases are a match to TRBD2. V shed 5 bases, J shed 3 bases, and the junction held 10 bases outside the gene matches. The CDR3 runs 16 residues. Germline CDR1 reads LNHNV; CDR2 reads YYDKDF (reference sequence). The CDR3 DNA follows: TGTGCCACCAGCGTCGAGATAGCGGGGTTTACAGATACGCAGTATTTT. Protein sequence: CATSVEIAGFTDTQYF.

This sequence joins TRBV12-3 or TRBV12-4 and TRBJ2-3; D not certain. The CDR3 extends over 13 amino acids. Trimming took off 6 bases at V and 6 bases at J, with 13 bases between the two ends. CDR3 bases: TGTGCCAGCAGCGCCAGCACCGGGGATACGCAGTATTTT. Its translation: CASSASTGDTQYF.